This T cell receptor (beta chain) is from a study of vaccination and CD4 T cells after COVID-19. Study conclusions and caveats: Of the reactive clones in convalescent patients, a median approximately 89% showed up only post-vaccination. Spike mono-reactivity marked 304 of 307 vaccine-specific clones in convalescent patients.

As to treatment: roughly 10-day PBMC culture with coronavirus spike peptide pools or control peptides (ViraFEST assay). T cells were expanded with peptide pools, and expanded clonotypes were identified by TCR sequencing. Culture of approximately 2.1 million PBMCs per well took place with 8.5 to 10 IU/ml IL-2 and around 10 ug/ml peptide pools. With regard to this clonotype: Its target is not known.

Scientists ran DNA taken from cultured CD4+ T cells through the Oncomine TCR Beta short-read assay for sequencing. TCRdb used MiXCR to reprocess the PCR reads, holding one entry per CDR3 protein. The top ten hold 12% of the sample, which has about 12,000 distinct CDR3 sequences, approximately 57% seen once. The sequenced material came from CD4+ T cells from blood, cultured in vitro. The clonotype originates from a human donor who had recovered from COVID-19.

The DNA of the CDR3 is TGCAGTGCTAGAGAGGGGACAGTCTCCTACAATGAGCAGTTCTTC. Residues: CSAREGTVSYNEQFF. The chain is built from TRBV20-1 and TRBJ2-1, with TRBD1 matching over 7 bases. Per the germline V gene, CDR1 is DFQATT and CDR2 is SNEGSKA (reference sequence). The length of the CDR3 is 15 residues. J gave up 0 bases and V 0 bases, and 2 bases lay outside the gene matches.